This T cell receptor beta chain was found in a study of cytomegalovirus exposure and HLA in healthy donors. Some clones are missing from TCRdb's copy, which holds only in-frame ones; the method was immunoSEQ multiplex PCR. In the table there are 250,000 to 300,000 clones, about 86% of which are singletons. General observations from the study: One later analysis, an examination of the approximately 130 validation repertoires, found that first-cohort TCR clusters tended to co-occur in them. The authors enumerated around 150 TCR beta chains as linked to cytomegalovirus. Researchers reported that three CMV-associated chains were confirmed in vitro as CMV antigen-specific.

Points on this clone: What it binds is unknown.

Germline V lookup: CDR1 SGHRS, CDR2 YFSETQ. Trimming cost V 2 bases and J 6 bases; bases outside gene matches: 10. The CDR3 consists of 15 residues. Sequenced input: PBMCs. This sequence joins TRBV5-1 and TRBJ1-2; TRBD1 matches at 7 bases. The origin of this receptor is a woman aged 18-29 years in good health and CMV-seronegative. The CDR3 coding sequence is TGCGCCAGCAGCTTCTCGTCCCTCGGACAGGATGGCTACACCTTC. Translated: CASSFSSLGQDGYTF.